The source of this T cell receptor (beta chain) is a study of beta chain features in type 1 diabetes. The CDR3 totals 15 residues. Germline-derived CDR1 and CDR2 are LNHDA and SQIVND (reference sequence). V was shortened by 6 bases and J by 0 bases, with 12 bases between the two germline ends. There are a few counts of this clone. Its matching antigen is unknown. Findings and caveats of the study: Relative to healthy donors, patients appeared to have naive, central memory and Treg TCRB repertoires that were more similar.

Purity above 98% was achieved in all sorted populations. What was sequenced were expressed TCRB transcripts, since all of the isolated RNA had been reverse transcribed. Assay: immunoSEQ multiplex PCR; the TCRdb copy retains only in-frame clones and omits some. The table records 130,000 to 150,000 clones, about 10% of them present only once. The sequenced sample was naive CD4+ T cells from blood. The rearrangement joins TRBV19 to TRBJ2-1; D not certain. This receptor was taken from a man between 18 and 29 years old in good health. CDR3 sequence (DNA): TGTGCCAGTAGCCAGACTGGCAGCTCCTACAATGAGCAGTTCTTC. This codes for CASSQTGSSYNEQFF.